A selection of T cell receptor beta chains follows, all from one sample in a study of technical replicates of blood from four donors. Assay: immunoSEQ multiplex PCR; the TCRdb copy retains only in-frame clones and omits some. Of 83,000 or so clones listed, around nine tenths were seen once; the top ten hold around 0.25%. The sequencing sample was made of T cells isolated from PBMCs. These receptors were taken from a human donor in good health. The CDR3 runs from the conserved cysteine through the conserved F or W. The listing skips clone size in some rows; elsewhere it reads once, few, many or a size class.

CDR3 protein: CASSFSKTGWGETQYF
clone size: -
V gene: TRBV27
J gene: TRBJ2-5
CDR3 length: 16

CDR3 protein: CASSFVGVSYEQYF
clone size: -
V gene: TRBV11-2
J gene: TRBJ2-7
CDR3 length: 14

CDR3 protein: CASSVASDRLNYGYTF
clone size: once
V gene: TRBV9
J gene: TRBJ1-2
CDR3 length: 16

CDR3 protein: CASSFRPTKTDTQYF
clone size: -
V gene: TRBV7-3
J gene: TRBJ2-3
CDR3 length: 15

CDR3 protein: CASRAGGYVREEGYTF
clone size: once
V gene: TRBV19
J gene: TRBJ1-2
CDR3 length: 16

CDR3 protein: CASSLQDRVYTEAFF
clone size: -
V gene: TRBV27
J gene: TRBJ1-1
CDR3 length: 15

CDR3 protein: CASSFQGNQPQHF
clone size: -
V gene: TRBV27
J gene: TRBJ1-5
CDR3 length: 13

CDR3 protein: CASSVGGLHNTEAFF
clone size: few
V gene: TRBV9
J gene: TRBJ1-1
CDR3 length: 15

CDR3 protein: CASSTGGRTEAFF
clone size: -
V gene: TRBV11-3
J gene: TRBJ1-1
CDR3 length: 13

CDR3 protein: CASSLAIAGFSTDTQYF
clone size: -
V gene: TRBV5-1
J gene: TRBJ2-3
CDR3 length: 17

CDR3 protein: CASSQVSSKLFF
clone size: -
V gene: TRBV4-1
J gene: TRBJ1-4
CDR3 length: 12

CDR3 protein: CASQAGVNQETQYF
clone size: -
V gene: TRBV27
J gene: TRBJ2-5
CDR3 length: 14